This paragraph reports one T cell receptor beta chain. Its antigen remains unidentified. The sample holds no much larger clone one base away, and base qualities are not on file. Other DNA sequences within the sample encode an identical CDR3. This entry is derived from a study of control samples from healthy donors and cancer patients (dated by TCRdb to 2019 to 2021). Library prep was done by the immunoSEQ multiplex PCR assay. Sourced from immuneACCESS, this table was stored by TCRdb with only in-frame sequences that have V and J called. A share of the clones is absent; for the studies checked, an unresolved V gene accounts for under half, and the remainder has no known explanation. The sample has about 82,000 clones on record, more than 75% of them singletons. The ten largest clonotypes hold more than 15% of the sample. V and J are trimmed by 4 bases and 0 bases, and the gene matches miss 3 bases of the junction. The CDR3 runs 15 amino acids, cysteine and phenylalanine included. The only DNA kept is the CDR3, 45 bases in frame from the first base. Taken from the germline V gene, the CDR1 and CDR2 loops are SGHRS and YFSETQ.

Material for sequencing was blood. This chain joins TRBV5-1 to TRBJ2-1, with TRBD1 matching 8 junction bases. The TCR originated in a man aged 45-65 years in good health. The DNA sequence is TGCGCCAGCAGCCCGCAGGGGGCCTCCTACAATGAGCAGTTCTTC. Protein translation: CASSPQGASYNEQFF.